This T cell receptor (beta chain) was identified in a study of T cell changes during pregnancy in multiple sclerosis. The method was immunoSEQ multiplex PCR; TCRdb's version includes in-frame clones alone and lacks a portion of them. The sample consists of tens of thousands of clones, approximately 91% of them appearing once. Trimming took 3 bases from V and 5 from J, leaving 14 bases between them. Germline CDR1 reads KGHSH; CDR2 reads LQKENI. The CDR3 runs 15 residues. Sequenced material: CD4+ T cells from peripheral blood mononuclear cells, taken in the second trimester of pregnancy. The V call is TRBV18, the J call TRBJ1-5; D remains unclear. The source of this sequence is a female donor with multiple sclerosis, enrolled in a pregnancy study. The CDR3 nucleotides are TGTGCCAGCTCACCCGAGATCGGGGAATATCAGCCCCAGCATTTT. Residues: CASSPEIGEYQPQHF. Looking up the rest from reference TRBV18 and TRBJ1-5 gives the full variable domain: NAGVMQNPRHLVRRRGQEARLRCSPMKGHSHVYWYRQLPEEGLKFMVYLQKENIIDESGMPKERFSAEFPKEGPSILRIQQVVRGDSAAYFCASSPEIGEYQPQHFGDGTRLSIL.